One sample yielded the 8 T cell receptor beta chains listed below, sequenced in a study of T cell responses to AZD1222 COVID-19 vaccine. Clones were read by immunoSEQ multiplex PCR, and TCRdb kept only the in-frame ones, dropping some. The sample yields about 170,000 clones, around nine tenths seen once. The sample consisted of peripheral blood, taken on day 0 of AZD1222 vaccination. These receptors were obtained from an adult in good health.

V usage is TRBV12-3 or TRBV12-4 and J usage is TRBJ2-7, with TRBD2 as a possible D gene (6 bases). This CDR3 comprises 12 residues. V was shortened by 6 bases and J by 7 bases, with 13 bases between the two germline ends. CDR3 coding DNA: TGTGCCAGCAGCTCCGGACGGGAGGAGCAGTACTTC. Protein sequence: CASSSGREEQYF.

The chain employs TRBV13 and TRBJ2-7, with TRBD2 identical over 8 bases. The trim removed 4 bases at V and 3 bases at J, leaving 11 bases unmatched. This CDR3 is built from 16 residues. Germline CDR1 is PRHDT and CDR2 is FYEKMQ (reference sequence). CDR3 sequence reads: CASSSGSAGGLYEQYF. The DNA of the CDR3 is TGTGCCAGCAGCTCGGGCTCGGCGGGAGGTCTCTACGAGCAGTACTTC.

The J gene is TRBJ1-1, the V gene TRBV6-5, with 7 bases aligning to TRBD1. The germline CDR1 and CDR2 sequences are MNHEY and SVGAGI. J was trimmed by 4 bases and V by 7 bases; bases with no gene match: 9. This CDR3 is 14 amino acids long. The CDR3 nucleotides read TGTGCCAGCACAAACAGGGGATCCGCCACTGAAGCTTTCTTT. This sequence encodes CASTNRGSATEAFF.

The chain has TRBV7-9 and TRBJ2-5; perhaps TRBD1 as D (5 bases). The CDR3 loop spans 12 amino acids. Trimming removed 5 bases at V and 9 bases at J, with 13 bases between. Germline V gene sequence: CDR1 SEHNR, CDR2 FQNEAQ (reference sequence). The CDR3 DNA reads TGTGCCAGCAGCGCCCCTAGGGGTTCCCAGTACTTC. Protein sequence: CASSAPRGSQYF. Combining the CDR3 with reference TRBV7-9 and TRBJ2-5 gives the whole variable domain DTGVSQNPRHKITKRGQNVTFRCDPISEHNRLYWYRQTLGQGPEFLTYFQNEAQLEKSRLLSDRFSAERPKGSFSTLEIQRTEQGDSAMYLCASSAPRGSQYFGPGTRLLVL.

The chain combines TRBV9 with TRBJ2-7; D ambiguous. Germline lookup yields CDR1 SGDLS and CDR2 YYNGEE. V lost 4 bases and J lost 0, with 2 bases in between. CDR3 size: 11 residues. In DNA, the CDR3 is TGTGCCAGCAGCTTCTCCTACGAGCAGTACTTC. Residues: CASSFSYEQYF.

The rearrangement joins TRBV5-1 to TRBJ1-3, with D maybe TRBD1 (5 bases). Germline assignment: CDR1 SGHRS and CDR2 YFSETQ. The CDR3 has 16 residues. Trimming stripped 0 bases from V and 0 bases from J, with 10 bases between. CDR3 sequence (DNA): TGCGCCAGCAGCTTGGGCTGGGGGGACTCTGGAAACACCATATATTTT. Amino acid sequence: CASSLGWGDSGNTIYF.

J is TRBJ1-3 and V is TRBV5-4; D unresolved. CDR1 and CDR2 (germline): SGHNT, YYREEE (reference sequence). Trimming took off 4 bases at V and 2 bases at J, with 13 bases between the two ends. The CDR3 has 15 residues. As DNA, the CDR3 is TGTGCCAGCAGCCCTCGGGTAGGGACTGGAAACACCATATATTTT. The encoded protein is CASSPRVGTGNTIYF.

J is TRBJ1-3 and V is TRBV19, with D maybe TRBD1 (6 bases). Per the germline V gene, CDR1 is LNHDA and CDR2 is SQIVND (reference sequence). This CDR3 has 16 amino acids. Trimming pared 8 bases from V and 4 bases from J, leaving 21 bases between. For the CDR3, the DNA is TGTGCCAGTTCGGACAGAGTCCCGAGGAAGGGAAACACCATATATTTT. It codes for CASSDRVPRKGNTIYF.